One and the same sample provided the 30 T cell receptor beta chains below, sequenced in a study of OX40 agonist ivuxolimab in advanced cancers. Assay used: immunoSEQ multiplex PCR; TCRdb lists only in-frame clones, some missing. Seen here are about 65,000 clones, roughly 84% observed once, and the top ten hold over 0.3%. The specimen was CD4+ or CD8+ T cells sorted from blood, collected in a trial of the OX40 agonist ivuxolimab. These receptors were collected from an adult with an advanced solid tumor such as melanoma, head and neck, liver or kidney cancer.

The gene calls are TRBV10-3 and TRBJ1-2; D remains ambiguous. The CDR3 runs to 18 residues. Per germline, CDR1 ENHRY and CDR2 SYGVKD. Trimming stripped 0 bases from V and 1 base from J, with 18 bases between. The CDR3 here is CAISESQVPGHINYGYTF. The CDR3 DNA is TGTGCCATCAGTGAGTCGCAGGTTCCGGGCCATATTAACTATGGCTACACCTTC.

This chain uses TRBV7-3 with TRBJ2-1, with TRBD2 matching over 13 bases. Per the germline V gene, CDR1 is SGHTA and CDR2 is FQGTGA. Unmatched junction bases numbered 10, after V lost 4 bases and J lost 7 bases. CDR3 length: 17 amino acids. CDR3 loop: CASSSLSGLAGENEQFF. In DNA, the CDR3 is TGTGCCAGCAGCTCGTTATCCGGACTAGCGGGGGAAAATGAGCAGTTCTTC.

The chain couples TRBV5-5 to TRBJ1-2; D unresolved. The germline CDR1 and CDR2 sequences are SGHKS and YYEKEE (reference sequence). Trimming pared 2 bases from V and 2 bases from J, leaving 10 bases between. This CDR3 has 14 residues. The CDR3 coding sequence is TGTGCCAGCAGCTTAAACAGCCAAAACTATGGCTACACCTTC. Its protein is CASSLNSQNYGYTF.

V and J are TRBV19 and TRBJ2-5; D possibly corresponds to TRBD1 (6 bases). Trimming removed 7 bases from V and 3 bases from J, with 12 bases in between. This CDR3 region has 13 residues. Germline V gene data show CDR1 as LNHDA and CDR2 as SQIVND (reference sequence). The CDR3 DNA sequence: TGTGCCAGTAAGGCAGGGGCCGAAGAGACCCAGTACTTC. Amino acids: CASKAGAEETQYF.

The rearrangement uses TRBV5-1 and TRBJ2-3, with 10 bases identical to TRBD2. Losses at the gene ends were 0 bases for V and 7 bases for J; bases not matched to a gene: 14. This CDR3 has 18 amino acids. CDR1 is SGHRS, CDR2 YFSETQ, per germline. The chain's CDR3 is CASSLDSGGPFTQNTQYF. The CDR3 bases are TGCGCCAGCAGCTTGGATAGCGGGGGGCCTTTCACGCAAAATACGCAGTATTTT. The variable domain in full, completed from reference TRBV5-1 and TRBJ2-3, reads KAGVTQTPRYLIKTRGQQVTLSCSPISGHRSVSWYQQTPGQGLQFLFEYFSETQRNKGNFPGRFSGRQFSNSRSEMNVSTLELGDSALYLCASSLDSGGPFTQNTQYFGPGTRLTVL.

This chain uses TRBV14 with TRBJ2-1; D unclear. Germline CDR1 reads SGHDN; CDR2 reads FVKESK. Trimming took 1 base from V and 9 from J, leaving 10 bases between them. The CDR3 length is 13 residues. This CDR3 is CASSQVGRPEQFF. In DNA form, the CDR3 reads TGTGCCAGCAGCCAAGTGGGTCGGCCTGAGCAGTTCTTC.

The rearrangement joins TRBV7-9 to TRBJ1-1, with TRBD1 as a possible D gene (5 bases). The ends were cut back, 0 bases at V and 5 bases at J, with 13 bases in the middle. In germline, CDR1 is SEHNR, CDR2 FQNEAQ (reference sequence). The CDR3 totals 15 residues. The CDR3 DNA sequence: TGTGCCAGCAGCTTAGCATCGTCGGGGGGAACTGAAGCTTTCTTT. Residues: CASSLASSGGTEAFF.

V usage is TRBV13 and J usage is TRBJ1-3; TRBD1 might be the D (5 bases). CDR3 length: 12 residues. The ends were cut back, 6 bases at V and 7 bases at J, with 10 bases in the middle. Germline loops: CDR1 PRHDT, CDR2 FYEKMQ (reference sequence). CDR3 amino acids: CASSSGGNTIYF. As DNA, the CDR3 is TGTGCCAGCAGTTCTGGGGGGAACACCATATATTTT.

In DNA form, the CDR3 reads TGTGCCAGCAGCGGGCCGGGGAGGACAGATACGCAGTATTTT. This encodes CASSGPGRTDTQYF. V and J are TRBV7-6 and TRBJ2-3, with D perhaps matching TRBD2 (6 bases). This CDR3 has 14 amino acids. V gave up 5 bases and J gave up 3 bases, with 12 bases separating them. The germline CDR1 and CDR2 sequences are SGHVS and FNYEAQ.

The chain combines TRBV7-6 with TRBJ1-6; perhaps TRBD1 as D (6 bases). Germline V gene sequence: CDR1 SGHVS, CDR2 FNYEAQ. CDR3 size: 13 residues. Trimming removed 8 bases from V and 7 bases from J, with 12 bases in between. The DNA for the CDR3 is TGTGCCAGCTCCGCAGGGACAAATTCACCCCTCCACTTT. As protein: CASSAGTNSPLHF. Together with reference TRBV7-6 and TRBJ1-6, the CDR3 gives the full variable domain: GAGVSQSPRYKVTKRGQDVALRCDPISGHVSLYWYRQALGQGPEFLTYFNYEAQQDKSGLPNDRFSAERPEGSISTLTIQRTEQRDSAMYRCASSAGTNSPLHFGNGTRLTVT.

The chain carries TRBV7-6 and TRBJ1-6; a possible D gene is TRBD1 (5 bases). V gave up 3 bases and J gave up 5 bases, with 11 bases separating them. This CDR3 has 15 amino acids. CDR1 and CDR2 from the germline V gene are SGHVS and FNYEAQ. The CDR3 DNA sequence: TGTGCCAGCAGCTTCGGGGCAGGGAATAATTCACCCCTCCACTTT. Translated: CASSFGAGNNSPLHF.

The genes are TRBV5-6 and TRBJ2-1; D is possibly TRBD1 (5 bases). The length of the CDR3 is 15 residues. Germline V CDR1 and CDR2: SGHDT, YYEEEE. V lost 4 bases, J lost 0 bases, and 11 bases lay in between. The CDR3 region is CASSEQVSSYNEQFF. The DNA for the CDR3 is TGTGCCAGCAGCGAACAGGTTAGCTCCTACAATGAGCAGTTCTTC.

This clone was detected only a few times. This sequence joins TRBV2 and TRBJ1-3, with a possible D match to TRBD1 (5 bases). The CDR3 has 15 residues. The germline V and J ends were trimmed by 7 bases and 4 bases, with 17 bases remaining between them. Per germline, CDR1 SNHLY and CDR2 FYNNEI. CDR3 sequence reads: CASIFVGGDGNTIYF. DNA of the CDR3: TGTGCCAGCATCTTCGTGGGGGGTGACGGAAACACCATATATTTT.

J is TRBJ2-3 and V is TRBV7-2, with 10 bases matching TRBD2. J was trimmed by 0 bases and V by 4 bases; bases with no gene match: 4. The CDR3 sequence is 16 residues long. Germline values: CDR1 SGHTA, CDR2 FQGNSA. The CDR3 region has the DNA TGTGCCAGCAGCTGGGCTAGCGGGGGTAGCACAGATACGCAGTATTTT. Translation gives CASSWASGGSTDTQYF.

This chain uses TRBV27 with TRBJ1-6; maybe TRBD1 (6 bases). The CDR3 covers 17 residues. Trimming left V 5 bases short and J 4 bases short, with 18 bases between. Looked up from germline, CDR1 is MNHEY and CDR2 is SMNVEV (reference sequence). Written as DNA, the CDR3 is TGTGCCAGCAGTGTTAAACAGGGTATTGGGTATAATTCACCCCTCCACTTT. Protein sequence: CASSVKQGIGYNSPLHF.

The rearrangement joins TRBV19 to TRBJ2-5; 7 bases are a match to TRBD2. CDR1 is LNHDA, CDR2 SQIVND, per germline (reference sequence). The CDR3 contains 12 residues. Germline trimming cut 5 bases from V and 5 bases from J; bases unmatched to any gene: 2. CDR3 in DNA: TGTGCCAGTAGTTACGGGGGGGAGACCCAGTACTTC. This gives the protein CASSYGGETQYF.

The chain recombines TRBV2 with TRBJ2-1, with TRBD1 as a possible D gene (6 bases). The CDR3 extends over 14 amino acids. V shed 9 bases and J shed 10 bases, with 22 bases lying between them. Per germline, CDR1 SNHLY and CDR2 FYNNEI. The CDR3 region is CASHLDSYNDEQFF. The CDR3 bases are TGTGCCAGTCATTTGGACAGCTACAATGACGAGCAGTTCTTC.

This chain links TRBV5-4 with TRBJ1-6; D ambiguous. The CDR3 extends over 14 amino acids. Between the trimmed V and J ends, which lost 1 base and 6 bases, there was a span of 8 bases. Germline CDR1 SGHNT, CDR2 YYREEE (reference sequence). The DNA for the CDR3 is TGTGCCAGCAGCTTGTTTTACAGTAATTCACCCCTCCACTTT. Residues: CASSLFYSNSPLHF.

This clone was counted between two and nine times. The chain links TRBV19 to TRBJ1-5, with 7 bases that match TRBD1. This CDR3 has 14 amino acids. Germline V gene data show CDR1 as LNHDA and CDR2 as SQIVND (reference sequence). The V gene end was trimmed by 7 bases and the J gene end by 3 bases; junction bases not matched to a gene: 6. As DNA, the CDR3 is TGTGCCAGTACCGGGACAGTCTCCAATCAGCCCCAGCATTTT. This sequence encodes CASTGTVSNQPQHF.

This clone was seen a few times. The rearrangement uses TRBV19 and TRBJ1-1; no firm D call. Trimming cost V 3 bases and J 0 bases, with 8 bases left between them. The CDR3 is 14 amino acids. The germline CDR1 and CDR2 sequences are LNHDA and SQIVND (reference sequence). This CDR3 is CASSINPLNTEAFF. CDR3 sequence (DNA): TGTGCCAGTAGTATTAATCCCTTGAACACTGAAGCTTTCTTT. Combining the CDR3 with reference TRBV19 and TRBJ1-1 gives the whole variable domain DGGITQSPKYLFRKEGQNVTLSCEQNLNHDAMYWYRQDPGQGLRLIYYSQIVNDFQKGDIAEGYSVSREKKESFPLTVTSAQKNPTAFYLCASSINPLNTEAFFGQGTRLTVV.

The V gene is TRBV29-1, the J gene TRBJ2-3, with TRBD2 identical over 9 bases. This CDR3 spans 13 amino acids. Germline trimming cut 7 bases from V and 3 bases from J; bases unmatched to any gene: 5. Germline lookup yields CDR1 SQVTM and CDR2 ANQGSEA. The CDR3: CSAPSGETDTQYF. The CDR3 DNA follows: TGCAGCGCCCCTAGCGGGGAGACAGATACGCAGTATTTT.

The V call is TRBV5-1, the J call TRBJ2-7; 12 bases agree with TRBD2. CDR1 is SGHRS, CDR2 YFSETQ, per germline. J lost 2 bases, V lost 4 bases, and 4 bases had no gene match. This CDR3 comprises 15 residues. The CDR3 loop is CASSLGLAGPYEQYF. In DNA, the CDR3 is TGCGCCAGCAGCCTCGGACTAGCGGGGCCCTACGAGCAGTACTTC.

The CDR3 coding sequence is TGTGCCAGCAGCTTAGCTTGGGAGGATCAGCCCCAGCATTTT. This sequence encodes CASSLAWEDQPQHF. V is TRBV7-8 and J is TRBJ1-5, with D unresolved. CDR3 size: 14 residues. The germline V and J ends were trimmed by 0 bases and 5 bases, with 8 bases remaining between them. Germline V CDR1 and CDR2: SGHVS, FQNEAQ.

The chain uses TRBV9 and TRBJ2-1, with TRBD2 identical over 12 bases. V shed 0 bases and J 10 bases; nucleotides not matched to a gene: 14. Germline CDR1 and CDR2: SGDLS and YYNGEE. The CDR3 consists of 18 residues. This CDR3 reads CASSVAARLAGGRREQFF. In nucleotides, the CDR3 is TGTGCCAGCAGCGTAGCCGCTCGGCTAGCGGGGGGGCGCCGGGAGCAGTTCTTC.

The genes are TRBV10-1 and TRBJ1-6; 7 positions match TRBD1. Germline lookup yields CDR1 WNHNN and CDR2 SYGVQD (reference sequence). The ends lost 5 bases at V and 6 bases at J; junction bases unmatched: 10. CDR3 length equals 16 residues. The CDR3 loop is CASSSGGQRANSPLHF. CDR3 DNA sequence: TGCGCCAGCAGTTCGGGGGGACAGAGGGCTAATTCACCCCTCCACTTT.

The V gene is TRBV7-2, the J gene TRBJ2-5; 8 nucleotides line up with TRBD1. The CDR3 spans 17 residues. Trimming removed 7 bases from V and 0 bases from J; junction bases left unmatched: 13. Germline V gene data show CDR1 as SGHTA and CDR2 as FQGNSA. The CDR3 loop reads CASTRTQGAVYQETQYF. CDR3 DNA: TGTGCCAGCACCAGAACCCAGGGGGCGGTTTACCAAGAGACCCAGTACTTC.

CDR3 nucleotides: TGTGCCAGCAGCTTAGGAGCGGGGGGCCATTACGAGCAGTACTTC. This gives the protein CASSLGAGGHYEQYF. The chain recombines TRBV7-6 with TRBJ2-7, with 9 positions matching TRBD2. The V and J ends lost 1 base and 4 bases, in that order; junction bases with no gene match: 5. This CDR3 has 15 residues. Germline values: CDR1 SGHVS, CDR2 FNYEAQ.

This sequence joins TRBV7-2 and TRBJ1-3, with D possibly being TRBD1 (5 bases). CDR3 size: 16 residues. Trimming left V 4 bases short and J 0 bases short, with 13 bases between. Germline V gives CDR1 SGHTA, CDR2 FQGNSA. The CDR3 DNA reads TGTGCCAGCAGCTCTCCGGTTAGGGGCTCTGGAAACACCATATATTTT. Amino acids: CASSSPVRGSGNTIYF.

This sequence joins TRBV5-1 and TRBJ1-1; D is ambiguous. The CDR3 contains 15 residues. Germline CDR1 and CDR2: SGHRS and YFSETQ. The V and J ends lost 2 bases and 0 bases respectively, with 11 bases between them. The CDR3 region is CASSFGAVMNTEAFF. The CDR3 nucleotides read TGCGCCAGCAGCTTTGGCGCGGTGATGAACACTGAAGCTTTCTTT.

V and J are TRBV6-1 and TRBJ1-5, with a tentative D call TRBD1 (5 bases). Germline values: CDR1 MNHNS, CDR2 SASEGT. CDR3 length: 16 residues. Trimming stripped 3 bases from V and 2 bases from J, with 14 bases between. The CDR3 DNA reads as TGTGCCAGCAGTGAGGTACGGGCACAGGGCAATCAGCCCCAGCATTTT. Amino acid sequence: CASSEVRAQGNQPQHF.